A selection of T cell receptor beta chains follows, all from one sample in a study of siplizumab effects on memory and regulatory T cells. Some clones are missing from TCRdb's copy, which holds only in-frame ones; the method was immunoSEQ multiplex PCR. Of around 68,000 clones listed, over 75% are singletons. The sequencing sample was made of Tregs sorted from blood. The receptors stem from a human donor in good health. Each CDR3 is given with its conserved first and last residue. The order of the fields is D gene, V gene, clone size, J gene, CDR3 DNA, CDR3 protein. A D gene is named only where the DNA matches it firmly. Size tells how often a clone was seen (once, few, many) or the class of an expanded clone, and some rows leave it out.

.	TRBV6-6	.	TRBJ2-1	TGTGCCAGCAGTTACCGATTTCCATCCGAGAATGAGCAGTTCTTC	CASSYRFPSENEQFF
.	TRBV6-6	.	TRBJ2-2	TGTGCCAGCAGCGTGGGGAACACCGGGGAGCTGTTTTTT	CASSVGNTGELFF
TRBD1	TRBV11-3	.	TRBJ2-5	TGTGCCAGCAGCTTTTTGGGACAGGGGGCACGTGAGACCCAGTACTTC	CASSFLGQGARETQYF
.	TRBV7-3	.	TRBJ1-1	TGTGCCAGCAGCTTAATGAACACTGAAGCTTTCTTT	CASSLMNTEAFF
.	TRBV7-9	.	TRBJ2-7	TGTGCCAGCAGCTTAGCGGACGAGCAGTACTTC	CASSLADEQYF
.	TRBV11-2	.	TRBJ2-1	TGTGCCAGCAGCAAAGACGCGGCGGGGGCTGAGCAGTTCTTC	CASSKDAAGAEQFF
.	TRBV5-4	.	TRBJ2-1	TGTGCCAGCAGCTTGGACGGATACGAGCAGTTCTTC	CASSLDGYEQFF
.	TRBV7-8	.	TRBJ2-6	TGTGCCAGCAGCTTAGCGAGGGGTGGGGCCAACGTCCTGACTTTC	CASSLARGGANVLTF
TRBD1	TRBV28	.	TRBJ2-1	TGTGCCAGCAGTCCAGCCGGGACAGGCTACAATGAGCAGTTCTTC	CASSPAGTGYNEQFF
.	TRBV2	.	TRBJ2-7	TGTGCCAGCAGCCGGACTACCGCCGGCGAGCAGTACTTC	CASSRTTAGEQYF
.	TRBV7-8	.	TRBJ1-5	TGTGCCAGCAGCTTAGCATCAGGTTCGGCGTATAGCAATCAGCCCCAGCATTTT	CASSLASGSAYSNQPQHF
.	TRBV6-5	.	TRBJ1-6	TGTGCCAGCAGAAAGGGTCCAAATTCACCCCTCCACTTT	CASRKGPNSPLHF
.	TRBV7-9	once	TRBJ2-1	TGTGCCTCGACAGAACTAGCTGAGCAGTTCTTC	CASTELAEQFF
.	TRBV10-3	.	TRBJ2-2	TGTGCCATCAGTGAGTCCGGCGGTCGGGGTGACGGGGAGCTGTTTTTT	CAISESGGRGDGELFF
.	TRBV11-3	.	TRBJ1-1	TGCGCCAGCAGCTTAGAGGGACTCCTTTACACTGAAGCTTTCTTT	CASSLEGLLYTEAFF
.	TRBV5-1	.	TRBJ2-1	TGCGCCAGCAGCCGTTCGGTGGCCCCCTACAATGAGCAGTTCTTC	CASSRSVAPYNEQFF
.	TRBV15	.	TRBJ1-2	TGTGCCACCAGCAGACGAGACTGGTACTATGGCTACACCTTC	CATSRRDWYYGYTF
.	TRBV29-1	.	TRBJ1-1	TGCAGCGTTTTCCCTGGGGGAACTGAAGCTTTCTTT	CSVFPGGTEAFF
.	TRBV6-5	.	TRBJ1-2	TGTGCCAGCAGTTACTCGTCGGTGGTTTCGGGATATGGCTACACCTTC	CASSYSSVVSGYGYTF
.	TRBV6-5	.	TRBJ2-7	TGTGCCAGCAGGAGCACTAGTATCTACGAGCAGTACTTC	CASRSTSIYEQYF
TRBD1	TRBV12-5	few	TRBJ2-5	TGTGCTAGTGGTTTCGGGACAGGGGGGCAGGAGACCCAGTACTTC	CASGFGTGGQETQYF
TRBD2	TRBV6-5	.	TRBJ2-3	TGTGCCAGCAGGGGAATAGCGGGACCGGATACGCAGTATTTT	CASRGIAGPDTQYF
TRBD1	TRBV6-5	.	TRBJ1-5	TGTGCCAGCAGCTCAGGGGGCCGTAATCAGCCCCAGCATTTT	CASSSGGRNQPQHF
.	TRBV13	.	TRBJ2-5	TGTGCCAGCGGCCTCAACGGGCAAGAGACCCAGTACTTC	CASGLNGQETQYF
.	TRBV6-1	.	TRBJ2-7	TGTGCCAGCAGTGAATTATTTTTCGGGACACTCGGTCTAGAGCAGTACTTC	CASSELFFGTLGLEQYF
.	TRBV5-1	.	TRBJ2-3	TGCGCCAGCACCAGGACCGACACAGATACGCAGTATTTT	CASTRTDTDTQYF
TRBD1	TRBV29-1	.	TRBJ1-4	TGCAGCGCAGGGACAGGGGGAGGGGAAAAACTGTTTTTT	CSAGTGGGEKLFF
.	TRBV29-1	.	TRBJ2-1	TGCAGCGTTCGGGGGTTGAGCTCCTACAATGAGCAGTTCTTC	CSVRGLSSYNEQFF
TRBD2	TRBV19	.	TRBJ2-2	TGTGCCACATCCCGGAGGGGACTAGCAGCGAACACCGGGGAGCTGTTTTTT	CATSRRGLAANTGELFF
.	TRBV6-1	.	TRBJ2-7	TGTGCCAGCAGGTCAGGGATATTGAAGCAGTACTTC	CASRSGILKQYF
.	TRBV23-1	.	TRBJ2-3	TGCGCCAGCAGTCAATCGCAGGGACTTGGCACAGATACGCAGTATTTT	CASSQSQGLGTDTQYF
.	TRBV10-3	.	TRBJ2-7	TGTGCCATCAGTGACCAGAGGGCCTACGAGCAGTACTTC	CAISDQRAYEQYF
TRBD2	TRBV5-4	.	TRBJ2-3	TGTGCCAGCGTTAGCGGGAGCGGCACAGATACGCAGTATTTT	CASVSGSGTDTQYF
.	TRBV5-1	.	TRBJ2-5	TGCGCCAGCAGCTTGGACCAAGAGACCCAGTACTTC	CASSLDQETQYF
TRBD2	TRBV6-1	.	TRBJ2-1	TGTGCCAGCAGGGACTATAGCGGGACCTACAATGAGCAGTTCTTC	CASRDYSGTYNEQFF
TRBD1	TRBV27	.	TRBJ2-1	TGTGCCAGCAGTCCCGGGACAGGGGCTTTTAAGTCTGGGTACAATGAGCAGTTCTTC	CASSPGTGAFKSGYNEQFF
.	TRBV30	.	TRBJ1-4	TGTGCCTGGAGTAGGCGGTGGGACAAACTGTTTTTT	CAWSRRWDKLFF
.	TRBV5-1	once	TRBJ1-1	TGCGCCAGCAGCTTCATGGCCGTATCTGACACTGAAGCTTTCTTT	CASSFMAVSDTEAFF
TRBD2	TRBV5-1	.	TRBJ2-1	TGCGCCAGCAGCAAGATTAGCGGGGCCTTATACAATGAGCAGTTCTTC	CASSKISGALYNEQFF
TRBD2	TRBV28	.	TRBJ2-3	TGTGCCAGCAGAACTAGCGGGAGTTTATATACGCAGTATTTT	CASRTSGSLYTQYF
.	TRBV4-2	.	TRBJ1-2	TGTGCCAGCAGCCAAGATTATCGGGGACATACCTATGGCTACACCTTC	CASSQDYRGHTYGYTF
.	TRBV5-4	.	TRBJ2-1	TGTGCCAGCAGCTTGGAGTATTACAATGAGCAGTTCTTC	CASSLEYYNEQFF
.	TRBV5-1	.	TRBJ2-7	TGCGCCAGCAGCCCTGGGGTGGCCATCTACGAGCAGTACTTC	CASSPGVAIYEQYF
.	TRBV28	.	TRBJ1-2	TGTGCCAGCAGTTTAGGTGGGGGCTATGGCTACACCTTC	CASSLGGGYGYTF
.	TRBV5-1	.	TRBJ2-5	TGCGCCAGCAGCTTCCTCGCGGGTCAAGAGACCCAGTACTTC	CASSFLAGQETQYF
.	TRBV25-1	few	TRBJ1-1	TGTGCCAGCAGTGATTCAGGGACCACTGAAGCTTTCTTT	CASSDSGTTEAFF
.	TRBV7-7	.	TRBJ2-5	TGTGCTAGCAGCTTAGGGCCGGGACAACAAGAGACCCAGTACTTC	CASSLGPGQQETQYF
.	TRBV5-6	.	TRBJ2-2	TGTGCCAGCAGCTGGGGGGTAAGGGGAACCGGGGAGCTGTTTTTT	CASSWGVRGTGELFF
.	TRBV28	.	TRBJ1-2	TGTGCCAGCAGTTCCACCGGACGGACCGCGTATGGCTACACCTTC	CASSSTGRTAYGYTF
.	TRBV5-6	.	TRBJ1-1	TGTGCCAGCAGCTTGTGGTCGGCAGGGAAGGGCACTGAAGCTTTCTTT	CASSLWSAGKGTEAFF
.	TRBV4-2	.	TRBJ2-3	TGTGCCAGCAGCCAACCGGGGCGGGCCACAGATACGCAGTATTTT	CASSQPGRATDTQYF
.	TRBV7-2	once	TRBJ2-7	TGTGCCAGCAGCTTACTCAACGAGCAGTACTTC	CASSLLNEQYF
TRBD2	TRBV27	.	TRBJ2-7	TGTGCCAGCAGTAAGCCTCCGACTAGCGGGAGGGCATACGAGCAGTACTTC	CASSKPPTSGRAYEQYF